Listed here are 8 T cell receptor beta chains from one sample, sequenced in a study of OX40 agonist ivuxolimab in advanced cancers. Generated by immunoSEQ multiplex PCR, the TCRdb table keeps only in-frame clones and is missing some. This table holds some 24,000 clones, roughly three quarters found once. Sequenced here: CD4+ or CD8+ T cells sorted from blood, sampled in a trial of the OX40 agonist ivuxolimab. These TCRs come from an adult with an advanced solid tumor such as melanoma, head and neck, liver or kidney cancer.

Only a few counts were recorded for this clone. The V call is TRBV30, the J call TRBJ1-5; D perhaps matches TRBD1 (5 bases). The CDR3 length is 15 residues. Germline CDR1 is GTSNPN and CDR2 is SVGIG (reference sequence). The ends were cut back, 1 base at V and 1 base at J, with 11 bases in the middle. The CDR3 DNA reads TGTGCCTGGAGTGCCGGGACGGGGAGCAATCAGCCCCAGCATTTT. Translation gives CAWSAGTGSNQPQHF.

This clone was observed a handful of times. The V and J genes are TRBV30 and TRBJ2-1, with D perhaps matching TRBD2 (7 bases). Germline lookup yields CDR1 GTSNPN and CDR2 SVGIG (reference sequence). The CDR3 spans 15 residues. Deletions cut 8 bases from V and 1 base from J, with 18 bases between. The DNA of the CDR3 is TGTGCCATTAGGGGGGGGCGAAAATCCTACAATGAGCAGTTCTTC. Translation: CAIRGGRKSYNEQFF. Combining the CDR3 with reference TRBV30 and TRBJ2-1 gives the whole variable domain SQTIHQWPATLVQPVGSPLSLECTVEGTSNPNLYWYRQAAGRGLQLLFYSVGIGQISSEVPQNLSASRPQDRQFILSSKKLLLSDSGFYLCAIRGGRKSYNEQFFGPGTRLTVL.

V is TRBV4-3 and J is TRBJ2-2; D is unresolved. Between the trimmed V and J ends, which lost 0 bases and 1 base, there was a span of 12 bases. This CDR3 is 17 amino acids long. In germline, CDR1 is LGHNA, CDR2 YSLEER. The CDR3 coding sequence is TGCGCCAGCAGCCAAGATAAAGAAGGGATGAACACCGGGGAGCTGTTTTTT. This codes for CASSQDKEGMNTGELFF.

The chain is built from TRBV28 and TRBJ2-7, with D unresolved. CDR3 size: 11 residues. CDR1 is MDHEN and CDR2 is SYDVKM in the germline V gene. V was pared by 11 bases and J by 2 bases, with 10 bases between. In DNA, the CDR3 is TGTGCCGGTGGTCCCCCCTACGAGCAGTACTTC. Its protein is CAGGPPYEQYF.

The CDR3 protein is CASSPFQGALNTGELFF. CDR3 sequence (DNA): TGTGCCAGTTCTCCCTTTCAGGGGGCCTTGAACACCGGGGAGCTGTTTTTT. The chain carries TRBV19 and TRBJ2-2, with 8 bases lining up with TRBD1. CDR1 is LNHDA and CDR2 is SQIVND in the germline V gene (reference sequence). V lost 8 bases, J lost 1 base, and 12 bases stayed unmatched. The CDR3 runs 17 residues.

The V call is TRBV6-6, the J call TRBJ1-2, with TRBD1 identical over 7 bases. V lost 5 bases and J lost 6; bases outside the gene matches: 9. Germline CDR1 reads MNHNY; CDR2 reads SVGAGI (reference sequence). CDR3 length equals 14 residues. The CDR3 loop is CASSGSDRDHGYTF. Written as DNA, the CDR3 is TGTGCCAGCAGTGGCTCTGACAGGGACCATGGCTACACCTTC.

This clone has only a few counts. Here the CDR3 DNA reads TGTGCCAGCAGTGAAGCTATTTGGGACAGGGGAGAAAAACTGTTTTTT. This codes for CASSEAIWDRGEKLFF. The chain has TRBV6-1 and TRBJ1-4, with TRBD1 identical over 10 bases. The CDR3 is made up of 16 amino acids. Unmatched junction bases numbered 6, after V lost 0 bases and J lost 8 bases. The germline V gene has CDR1 MNHNS and CDR2 SASEGT.

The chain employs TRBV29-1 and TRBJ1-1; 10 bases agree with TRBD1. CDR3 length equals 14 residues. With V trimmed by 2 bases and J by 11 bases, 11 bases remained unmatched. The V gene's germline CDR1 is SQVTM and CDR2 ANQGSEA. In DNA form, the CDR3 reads TGCAGCGTTGAATTCCAAGACAGGGGGCTTATGGCTTTCTTT. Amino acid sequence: CSVEFQDRGLMAFF.